Sequencing of this T cell receptor beta chain was carried out in a study of T cells expressing NK-cell markers. Study-level findings and limits: HCMV specificity of the expanded NKG2C+ T cell clones was not established.

As to this clonotype: The antigen is not known.

The CDR3 totals 14 residues. Looked up from germline, CDR1 is MNHNS and CDR2 is SASEGT. cDNA encoding TCR beta was synthesized via 5'RACE template switching incorporating UMIs. TCRdb re-called the 5' RACE reads; every CDR3 protein appears as one record, without DNA. This repertoire comprises tens of thousands of distinct CDR3 sequences; its ten largest clones make up 60%. This sequence joins TRBV6-1 and TRBJ2-6. The receptor comes from a woman between 18 and 70 years old in good health. Sequencing was carried out using blood T cells: a sorted CD56 or NKG2C T cell subset, CD4+ or CD8+ T cells, or bulk PBMC T cells (not recorded which). The CDR3 spells CASSPNSIANVLTF.